This passage covers 10 T cell receptor beta chains from one sample sequenced in a study of cytomegalovirus exposure and HLA in healthy donors. The PCR was carried out with 60 Vbeta primers and 13 Jbeta primers. The repertoire was sequenced with immunoSEQ multiplex PCR; TCRdb's copy has only in-frame clones and lacks some. The sample carries about 160,000 clones, approximately 84% recorded once. The specimen sequenced was PBMCs. Source of these receptors: a man aged 50-59 years in good health and CMV-seropositive.

The chain links TRBV6-5 to TRBJ2-7; TRBD2 is a possible D gene (5 bases). The germline CDR1 and CDR2 sequences are MNHEY and SVGAGI. Trimming shortened V by 9 bases and J by 0 bases, and 18 bases separated the two germline ends. The CDR3 contains 15 residues. CDR3 region: CARVPRENSSYEQYF. The CDR3 DNA sequence: TGTGCCAGGGTCCCTCGGGAAAACTCCTCCTACGAGCAGTACTTC.

The CDR3 region is CASSLHGGNTEAFF. CDR3 nucleotides: TGTGCCAGCAGCTTGCATGGCGGGAACACTGAAGCTTTCTTT. The chain carries TRBV5-4 and TRBJ1-1; D is unresolved. This CDR3 has 14 residues. CDR1 SGHNT and CDR2 YYREEE come from the germline V gene (reference sequence). V was shortened by 1 base and J by 1 base, with 8 bases between the two germline ends.

This chain connects TRBV29-1 to TRBJ1-1; no clear D gene. Trimming removed 6 bases at V and 3 bases at J, with 17 bases between. Germline V gives CDR1 SQVTM, CDR2 ANQGSEA. This CDR3 has 14 residues. The CDR3 nucleotides read TGCAGCGTACGGCAATTTCGGGGTCACACTGAAGCTTTCTTT. This codes for CSVRQFRGHTEAFF.

The chain recombines TRBV30 with TRBJ1-3; tentative D call: TRBD1 (5 bases). CDR1 is GTSNPN, CDR2 SVGIG, per germline (reference sequence). V was cut by 0 bases and J by 12 bases, with 12 bases left in between. The CDR3 is 12 residues long. The CDR3 nucleotides read TGTGCCTGGAGTGTACTGGGGGGTCTCATATATTTT. Protein: CAWSVLGGLIYF.

The V and J genes are TRBV4-2 and TRBJ1-4; D is undetermined. This CDR3 comprises 14 residues. Germline V CDR1 and CDR2: LGHNA, YNFKEQ. The V end lost 1 base, the J end lost 8 bases, and 11 bases lay between the germline ends. The CDR3 coding sequence is TGTGCCAGCAGCCAAGGGGGTGGAGGGGAAAAACTGTTTTTT. Translating it yields CASSQGGGGEKLFF.

The chain joins TRBV30 to TRBJ1-2; D unresolved. The V end was cut by 4 bases, the J end by 6 bases, with 12 bases between. The CDR3 runs to 12 residues. Germline CDR1 reads GTSNPN; CDR2 reads SVGIG (reference sequence). DNA for the CDR3: TGTGCCTGGAATACCTTCGGGGATGGCTACACCTTC. Protein sequence: CAWNTFGDGYTF.

This chain joins TRBV7-2 and TRBJ2-3, with TRBD1 matching over 8 bases. The CDR3 consists of 17 residues. CDR1 and CDR2 (germline): SGHTA, FQGNSA. The J segment lost 3 bases and the V segment lost 5 bases, leaving 13 bases of the junction unmatched. The chain's CDR3 is CASSPTPSRTGTDTQYF. Here the CDR3 DNA reads TGTGCCAGCAGCCCTACACCTTCCCGGACAGGGACAGATACGCAGTATTTT.

The V and J genes are TRBV5-1 and TRBJ1-1, with D tentatively TRBD1 (6 bases). The ends were cut back, 3 bases at V and 2 bases at J, with 11 bases in the middle. Germline values: CDR1 SGHRS, CDR2 YFSETQ. The CDR3 totals 14 residues. The CDR3 region has the DNA TGCGCCAGCAGCTCAGACAGGCTAAACACTGAAGCTTTCTTT. Translating gives CASSSDRLNTEAFF.

The V gene is TRBV5-1, the J gene TRBJ2-1; 9 nucleotides match TRBD2. Trimming took 5 bases from V and 5 from J; bases not matched to a gene: 8. The CDR3 sequence is 15 residues long. Germline V gene lookup returns CDR1 SGHRS and CDR2 YFSETQ. The CDR3 bases are TGCGCCAGCAGTTCGGGACTAGCCCCCCACAATGAGCAGTTCTTC. Amino acids: CASSSGLAPHNEQFF.

This sequence joins TRBV19 and TRBJ2-2; D gene uncertain. Trimming took off 2 bases at V and 4 bases at J, with 11 bases between the two ends. From germline, CDR1 is LNHDA and CDR2 SQIVND (reference sequence). The CDR3 runs 15 residues. CDR3 sequence: CASSILPSRTGELFF. CDR3 bases: TGTGCCAGTAGTATACTCCCCTCCCGCACCGGGGAGCTGTTTTTT.